Here is one TCR beta chain with its context. The antigen remains unidentified. These data belong to a study of shared clonotypes between healthy human individuals. Study findings and constraints: Rarefaction curves obtained for sorted subsets showed sequencing incomplete despite large depth. Non-shared clonotypes had lower generation probabilities than those shared by all four donors.

Clones were read by immunoSEQ multiplex PCR, and TCRdb kept only the in-frame ones, dropping some. The sample lists millions of clones; about 92% were seen once. The CDR3 length is 11 residues. Trimming stripped 10 bases from V and 6 bases from J, with 9 bases between. Per germline, CDR1 SGHTA and CDR2 FQGTGA. The sample comprised naive CD4+ T cells sorted from blood. Subset of the sample: CD45RA+ positively selected. The chain employs TRBV7-3 and TRBJ2-2; D call uncertain. This receptor was identified in a man in his late teens or twenties in good health. The CDR3 coding sequence is TGTGCCAACTGGGTACCCGGGGAGCTGTTTTTT. Protein: CANWVPGELFF.